These 18 T cell receptor beta chains originate from one sample sequenced in a study of blood T cell repertoires in COVID-19. Data came from immunoSEQ multiplex PCR; TCRdb stores just in-frame clones and leaves some out. The data contain around 140,000 clones, about 74% of them singletons. Material for sequencing was peripheral blood. These receptors were obtained from a man aged 45-65 years with acute or convalescent COVID-19.

The table lists this clone with a few counts. J is TRBJ1-5 and V is TRBV20-1; D remains ambiguous. Germline values: CDR1 DFQATT, CDR2 SNEGSKA (reference sequence). This CDR3 contains 11 residues. V was trimmed by 8 bases and J by 2 bases, leaving 7 bases between them. The CDR3 sequence: CSTGGNQPQHF. CDR3 nucleotide sequence: TGCAGTACCGGGGGCAATCAGCCCCAGCATTTT.

This clone was observed at least ten times. At one end the junction does not follow the germline gene, possibly because of a read error. The chain couples TRBV2 to TRBJ2-7; D unclear. The CDR3 is made up of 13 amino acids. Germline V gives CDR1 SNHLY, CDR2 FYNNEI. The CDR3 DNA sequence: TGTGCCAGCAGTGAAGTGGCGGCCTCAGTACCGAACTTC. Protein product: CASSEVAASVPNF.

This chain joins TRBV5-1 and TRBJ2-5; 7 bases match TRBD1. Germline CDR1 reads SGHRS; CDR2 reads YFSETQ. The CDR3 consists of 15 residues. The trim removed 4 bases at V and 7 bases at J, leaving 13 bases unmatched. The CDR3 nucleotides are TGCGCCAGCAGCCCTGTAACGATTGCAGGGGGGACCCAGTACTTC. Translated: CASSPVTIAGGTQYF.

This clone occurred once. The chain couples TRBV9 to TRBJ1-6; D gene unclear. The germline CDR1 and CDR2 sequences are SGDLS and YYNGEE. The CDR3 is made up of 16 amino acids. Between the trimmed V and J ends, which lost 0 bases and 7 bases, there was a span of 14 bases. The CDR3 bases are TGTGCCAGCAGCGTAGATCCAGGTGCAGAGAATTCACCCCTCCACTTT. Translation gives CASSVDPGAENSPLHF.

This rearrangement joins TRBV2 to TRBJ2-3; no definite D call. This CDR3 has 15 residues. Germline values: CDR1 SNHLY, CDR2 FYNNEI. Trimming left V 6 bases short and J 2 bases short, with 15 bases between. This chain's CDR3 is CASRVDTTNTDTQYF. In DNA form, the CDR3 reads TGTGCCAGCAGAGTCGACACGACGAACACAGATACGCAGTATTTT.

The J gene is TRBJ1-2, the V gene TRBV5-1; 7 positions match TRBD1. V was pared by 4 bases and J by 3 bases, with 15 bases of the junction left unmatched. The CDR3 is made up of 17 amino acids. Germline CDR1 SGHRS, CDR2 YFSETQ. CDR3 residues: CASSTSPGQTLDYGYTF. The CDR3 DNA reads TGCGCCAGCAGCACTTCCCCGGGACAGACTTTGGACTATGGCTACACCTTC.

The CDR3: CATSRRVGQGAEAFF. The CDR3 region has the DNA TGTGCCACCAGCCGCCGAGTCGGACAGGGGGCTGAAGCTTTCTTT. The chain recombines TRBV15 with TRBJ1-1; 10 nucleotides match TRBD1. CDR1 and CDR2 from the germline V gene are LNHNV and YYDKDF (reference sequence). Trimming at V came to 5 bases and at J to 6 bases, leaving 9 bases not matched to a gene. The CDR3 is made up of 15 amino acids.

This clone was seen just once. This rearrangement joins TRBV5-4 to TRBJ1-2; 12 bases match TRBD1. Germline-derived CDR1 and CDR2 are SGHNT and YYREEE (reference sequence). This CDR3 contains 16 residues. V lost 1 base to trimming and J lost 3 bases; unmatched junction nucleotides: 4. In nucleotides, the CDR3 is TGTGCCAGCAGCTTGAAGGGGACAGGGGGCGACTATGGCTACACCTTC. This codes for CASSLKGTGGDYGYTF.

V gene TRBV15 combines with J gene TRBJ1-3; no clear D gene. Trimming cost V 1 base and J 2 bases, with 6 bases left between them. CDR1 and CDR2 (germline): LNHNV, YYDKDF (reference sequence). CDR3 length: 14 residues. The chain's CDR3 is CATSRAGTGNTIYF. The CDR3 DNA sequence: TGTGCCACCAGCAGAGCGGGGACTGGAAACACCATATATTTT.

The sample holds a few counts of this clone. The genes are TRBV9 and TRBJ2-5, with 11 bases fitting TRBD2. Unmatched junction bases numbered 5, after V lost 3 bases and J lost 1 base. CDR1 and CDR2 (germline): SGDLS, YYNGEE. This CDR3 is built from 16 residues. CDR3 loop: CASSGRLAGTQETQYF. CDR3 sequence (DNA): TGTGCCAGCAGCGGACGACTAGCGGGGACCCAAGAGACCCAGTACTTC.

This clone was counted only a few times. The J gene is TRBJ1-6, the V gene TRBV27; TRBD1 is a possible D gene (6 bases). The V end lost 5 bases, the J end lost 10 bases, and 15 bases lay between the germline ends. This CDR3 has 14 amino acids. Germline V lookup: CDR1 MNHEY, CDR2 SMNVEV (reference sequence). The CDR3 DNA is TGTGCCAGCAGTCCTGGGGGGGCAGCCTCACCCCTCCACTTT. Its translation: CASSPGGAASPLHF.

The genes are TRBV5-8 and TRBJ2-7, with a weak D call TRBD1 (6 bases). V was cut by 0 bases and J by 6 bases, with 10 bases left in between. Germline V gene sequence: CDR1 SGHTS, CDR2 YDEGEE. This CDR3 has 13 residues. CDR3 sequence reads: CASSLGIRGEQYV. The DNA of the CDR3 is TGTGCCAGCAGCTTGGGAATCAGGGGCGAGCAGTACGTC.

The chain links TRBV2 to TRBJ2-7, with 10 bases identical to TRBD1. Trimming took 1 base from V and 6 from J; bases not matched to a gene: 12. The CDR3 has 17 amino acids. CDR1 SNHLY and CDR2 FYNNEI come from the germline V gene. The CDR3 spells CASSEVSWGQGSAEQYF. In DNA, the CDR3 is TGTGCCAGCAGTGAAGTATCATGGGGACAGGGGTCCGCCGAGCAGTACTTC.

Regarding this clone: This sample includes further DNA sequences coding for the same CDR3. V usage is TRBV6-6 and J usage is TRBJ2-7, with 7 positions matching TRBD2. This CDR3 region has 13 residues. Germline-derived CDR1 and CDR2 are MNHNY and SVGAGI (reference sequence). After removal of 6 bases from V and 2 bases from J, the junction contained 4 bases not matched to a gene. As DNA, the CDR3 is TGTGCCAGCAGCCCCGCGGGGGCCTACGAGCAGTACGTC. This encodes CASSPAGAYEQYV.

V gene TRBV19 combines with J gene TRBJ2-1, with TRBD2 matching 11 bases. The CDR3 sequence is 16 residues long. The germline gives CDR1 LNHDA, CDR2 SQIVND (reference sequence). V gave up 2 bases and J gave up 5 bases; unmatched junction bases: 5. DNA of the CDR3: TGTGCCAGTAGTATAACTAGCGGGGGCCCTGACAATGAGCAGTTCTTC. Translated, it gives CASSITSGGPDNEQFF.

V gene TRBV5-1 combines with J gene TRBJ1-3; 7 bases are shared with TRBD1. Germline CDR1 SGHRS, CDR2 YFSETQ. The V gene end was trimmed by 4 bases and the J gene end by 0 bases; junction bases not matched to a gene: 7. The length of the CDR3 is 16 residues. In DNA form, the CDR3 reads TGCGCCAGCAGCCTCCTGGGACAGACCTCTGGAAACACCATATATTTT. The encoded protein is CASSLLGQTSGNTIYF.

The V call is TRBV9, the J call TRBJ1-3, with D uncertain. The V end lost 1 base, the J end lost 4 bases, and 15 bases lay between the germline ends. The CDR3 extends over 16 amino acids. Per the germline V gene, CDR1 is SGDLS and CDR2 is YYNGEE. CDR3 residues: CASSVIPSQKGNTIYF. In DNA, the CDR3 is TGTGCCAGCAGCGTAATCCCCTCCCAGAAAGGAAACACCATATATTTT.

This rearrangement joins TRBV6-5 to TRBJ1-5; perhaps TRBD1 as D (6 bases). This CDR3 is 13 amino acids long. V was clipped by 6 bases and J by 6 bases, with 12 bases between them. CDR1 and CDR2 from the germline V gene are MNHEY and SVGAGI. The CDR3 nucleotides are TGTGCCAGCAGACCGGCAGGGGTTCAGCCCCAGCATTTT. Translated: CASRPAGVQPQHF.